This T cell receptor beta chain was observed in a study of T-cell reconstitution after alpha-beta-depleted transplantation in children. Preparation of the TCRbeta library involved a method that used unique molecular identifiers. TCRdb re-derived calls from the PCR reads in MiXCR, one entry per CDR3 protein. The sample holds a few thousand distinct CDR3 sequences, approximately 10% seen once. Many counts were recorded for this clonotype. Its antigen is unknown. The study, taken as a whole, reports: One year after transplant, T-cell counts and diversity came mostly from newly produced T cells. Several hundred graft clones that had expanded were reportedly the source of alpha-beta T cells about two months after transplant. Some patients' high day-60 TCRbeta diversity was traced to surviving recipient T cells and thymic progenitors.

This receptor was obtained from a patient aged 2-15 years who had a stem cell transplant for inherited bone marrow failure, so the T cells may come from the graft donor. Sequencing used PBMCs, mostly from graft donor cells, obtained 360 days after TCRalphabeta/CD19-depleted stem cell transplant.

CDR3: CASSAGTSDTGELFF. Written as DNA, the CDR3 is TGCGCCAGCAGTGCCGGGACTAGCGACACCGGGGAGCTGTTTTTT. The V call is TRBV10-1, the J call TRBJ2-2; TRBD2 matches at 10 bases. The CDR3 has 15 residues. Germline V gene data show CDR1 as WNHNN and CDR2 as SYGVQD (reference sequence). V trimming: 4 bases; J trimming: 3 bases; junction bases outside the gene matches: 2.